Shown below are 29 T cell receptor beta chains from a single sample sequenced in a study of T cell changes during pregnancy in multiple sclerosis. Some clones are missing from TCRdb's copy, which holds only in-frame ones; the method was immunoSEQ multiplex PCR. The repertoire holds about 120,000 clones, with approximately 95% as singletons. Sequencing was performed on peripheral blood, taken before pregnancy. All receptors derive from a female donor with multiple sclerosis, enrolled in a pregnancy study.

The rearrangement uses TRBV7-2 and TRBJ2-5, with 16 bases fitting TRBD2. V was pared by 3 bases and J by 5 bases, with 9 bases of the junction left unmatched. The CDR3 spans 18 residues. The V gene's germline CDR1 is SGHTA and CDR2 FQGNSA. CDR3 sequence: CASSLGLAGGPSGETQYF. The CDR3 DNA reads TGTGCCAGCAGCTTGGGACTAGCGGGGGGGCCATCCGGGGAGACCCAGTACTTC.

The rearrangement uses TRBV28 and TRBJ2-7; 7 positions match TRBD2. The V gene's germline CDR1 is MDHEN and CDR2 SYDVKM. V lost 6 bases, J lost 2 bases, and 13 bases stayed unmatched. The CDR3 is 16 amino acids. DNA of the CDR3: TGTGCCAGCAGCCGCCCCCCCGGACTAGTCACCTACGAGCAGTACTTC. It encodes CASSRPPGLVTYEQYF.

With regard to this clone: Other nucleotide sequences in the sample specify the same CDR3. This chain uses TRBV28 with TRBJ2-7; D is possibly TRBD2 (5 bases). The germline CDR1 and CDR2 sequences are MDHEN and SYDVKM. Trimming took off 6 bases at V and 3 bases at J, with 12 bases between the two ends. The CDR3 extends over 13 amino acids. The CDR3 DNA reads TGTGCCAGCAGCTTAGGTCGGGGCTACGAGCAGTACTTC. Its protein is CASSLGRGYEQYF.

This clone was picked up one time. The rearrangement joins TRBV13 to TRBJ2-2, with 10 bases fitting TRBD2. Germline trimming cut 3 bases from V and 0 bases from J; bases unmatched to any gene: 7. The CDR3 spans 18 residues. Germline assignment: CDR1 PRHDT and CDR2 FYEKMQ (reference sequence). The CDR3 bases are TGTGCCAGCAGCTTCTATCTAGCGGGGGTCGCGAACACCGGGGAGCTGTTTTTT. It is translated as CASSFYLAGVANTGELFF.

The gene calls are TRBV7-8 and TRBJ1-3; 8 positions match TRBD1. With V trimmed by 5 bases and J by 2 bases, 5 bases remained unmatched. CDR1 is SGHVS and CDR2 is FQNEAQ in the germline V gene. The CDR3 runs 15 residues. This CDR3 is CASSPDRGAGNTIYF. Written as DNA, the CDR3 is TGTGCCAGCAGCCCCGACAGGGGAGCTGGAAACACCATATATTTT.

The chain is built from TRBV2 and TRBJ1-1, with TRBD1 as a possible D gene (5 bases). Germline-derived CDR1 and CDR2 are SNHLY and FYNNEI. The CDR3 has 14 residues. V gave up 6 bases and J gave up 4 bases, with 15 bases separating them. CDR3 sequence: CASSYGRGSTEAFF. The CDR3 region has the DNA TGTGCCAGCAGCTATGGACGGGGGAGCACTGAAGCTTTCTTT.

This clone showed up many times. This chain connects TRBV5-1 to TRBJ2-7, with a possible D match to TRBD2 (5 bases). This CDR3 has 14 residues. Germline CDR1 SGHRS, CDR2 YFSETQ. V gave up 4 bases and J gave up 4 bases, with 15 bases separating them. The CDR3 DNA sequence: TGCGCCAGCAGCCTGGCTTACGGACTTTACGAGCAGTACTTC. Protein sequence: CASSLAYGLYEQYF.

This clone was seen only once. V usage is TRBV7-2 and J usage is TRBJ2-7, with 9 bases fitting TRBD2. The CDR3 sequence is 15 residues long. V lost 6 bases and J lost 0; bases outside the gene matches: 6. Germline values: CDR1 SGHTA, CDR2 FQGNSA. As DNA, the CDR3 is TGTGCCAGCAGAGCGGGGGGTCAAAGCTCCTACGAGCAGTACTTC. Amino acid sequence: CASRAGGQSSYEQYF.

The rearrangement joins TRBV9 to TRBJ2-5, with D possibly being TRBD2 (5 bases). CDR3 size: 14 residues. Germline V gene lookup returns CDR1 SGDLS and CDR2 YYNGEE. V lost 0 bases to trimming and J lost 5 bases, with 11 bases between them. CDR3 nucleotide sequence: TGTGCCAGCAGCGTAGCGTCGGGGTTTGAGACCCAGTACTTC. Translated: CASSVASGFETQYF.

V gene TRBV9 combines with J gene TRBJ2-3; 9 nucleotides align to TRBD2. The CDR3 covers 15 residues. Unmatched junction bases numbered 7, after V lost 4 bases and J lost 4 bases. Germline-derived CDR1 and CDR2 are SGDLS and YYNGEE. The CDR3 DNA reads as TGTGCCAGCAGCCCGCCCGCTAGCGGGGCAGATACGCAGTATTTT. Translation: CASSPPASGADTQYF.

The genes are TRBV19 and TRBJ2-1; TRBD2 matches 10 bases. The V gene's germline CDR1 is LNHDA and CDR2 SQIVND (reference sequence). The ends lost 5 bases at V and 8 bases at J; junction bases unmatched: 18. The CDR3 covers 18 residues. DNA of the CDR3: TGTGCCAGTAGTTCGGTAGCGGGAGGCCAATCGCATGGTTATGAGCAGTTCTTC. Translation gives CASSSVAGGQSHGYEQFF.

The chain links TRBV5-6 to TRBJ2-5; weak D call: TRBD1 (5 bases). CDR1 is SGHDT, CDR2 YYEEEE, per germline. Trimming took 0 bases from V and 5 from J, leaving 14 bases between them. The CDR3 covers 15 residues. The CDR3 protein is CASSLVLGAQETQYF. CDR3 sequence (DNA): TGTGCCAGCAGCTTGGTGCTAGGGGCGCAGGAGACCCAGTACTTC.

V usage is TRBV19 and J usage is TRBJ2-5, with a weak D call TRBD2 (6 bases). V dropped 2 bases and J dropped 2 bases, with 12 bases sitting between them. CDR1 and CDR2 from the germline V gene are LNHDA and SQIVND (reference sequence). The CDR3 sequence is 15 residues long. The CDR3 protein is CASSIRAGTQETQYF. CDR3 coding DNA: TGTGCCAGTAGTATACGGGCGGGGACTCAAGAGACCCAGTACTTC. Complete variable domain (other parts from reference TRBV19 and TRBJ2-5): DGGITQSPKYLFRKEGQNVTLSCEQNLNHDAMYWYRQDPGQGLRLIYYSQIVNDFQKGDIAEGYSVSREKKESFPLTVTSAQKNPTAFYLCASSIRAGTQETQYFGPGTRLLVL.

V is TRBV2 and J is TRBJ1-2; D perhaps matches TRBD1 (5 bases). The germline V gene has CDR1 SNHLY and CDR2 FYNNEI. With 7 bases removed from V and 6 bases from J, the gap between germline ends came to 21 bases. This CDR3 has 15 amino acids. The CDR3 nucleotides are TGTGCCAGCACCCGACAGACGCCGCAACTTGATGGCTACACCTTC. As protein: CASTRQTPQLDGYTF. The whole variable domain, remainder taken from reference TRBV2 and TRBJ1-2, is EPEVTQTPSHQVTQMGQEVILRCVPISNHLYFYWYRQILGQKVEFLVSFYNNEISEKSEIFDDQFSVERPDGSNFTLKIRSTKLEDSAMYFCASTRQTPQLDGYTFGSGTRLTVV.

CDR3 sequence (DNA): TGCAGTGCCCACAGGGCAGATACGCAGTATTTT. Its protein is CSAHRADTQYF. The rearrangement links TRBV20-1 to TRBJ2-3; TRBD1 is a possible D gene (6 bases). Per the germline V gene, CDR1 is DFQATT and CDR2 is SNEGSKA (reference sequence). Deletions cut 6 bases from V and 4 bases from J, with 8 bases between. The CDR3 totals 11 residues.

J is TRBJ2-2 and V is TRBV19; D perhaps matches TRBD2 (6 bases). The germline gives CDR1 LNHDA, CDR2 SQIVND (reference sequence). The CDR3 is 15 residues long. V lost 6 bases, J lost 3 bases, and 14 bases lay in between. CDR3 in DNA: TGTGCCAGTAGCCCGTGGGGACTTGACACCGGGGAGCTGTTTTTT. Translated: CASSPWGLDTGELFF.

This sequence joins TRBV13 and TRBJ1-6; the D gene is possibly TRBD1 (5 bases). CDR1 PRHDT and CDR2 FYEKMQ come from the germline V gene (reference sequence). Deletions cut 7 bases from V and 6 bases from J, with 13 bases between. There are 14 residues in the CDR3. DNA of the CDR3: TGTGCCAGCACCATAACCGGGGGTAATTCACCCCTCCACTTT. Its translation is CASTITGGNSPLHF.

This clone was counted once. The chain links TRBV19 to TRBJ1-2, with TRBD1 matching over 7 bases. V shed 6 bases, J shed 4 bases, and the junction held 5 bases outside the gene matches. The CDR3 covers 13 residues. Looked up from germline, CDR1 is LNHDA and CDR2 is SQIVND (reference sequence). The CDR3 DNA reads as TGTGCCAGTAGATCGACAGGGATCTATGGCTACACCTTC. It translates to CASRSTGIYGYTF. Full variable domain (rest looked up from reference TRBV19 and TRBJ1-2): DGGITQSPKYLFRKEGQNVTLSCEQNLNHDAMYWYRQDPGQGLRLIYYSQIVNDFQKGDIAEGYSVSREKKESFPLTVTSAQKNPTAFYLCASRSTGIYGYTFGSGTRLTVV.

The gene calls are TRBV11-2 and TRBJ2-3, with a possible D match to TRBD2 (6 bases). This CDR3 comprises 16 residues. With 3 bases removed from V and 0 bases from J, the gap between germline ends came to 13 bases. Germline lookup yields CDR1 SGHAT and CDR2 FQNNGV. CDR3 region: CASSFGTRLSTDTQYF. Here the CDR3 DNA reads TGTGCCAGCAGCTTCGGGACTCGATTAAGCACAGATACGCAGTATTTT.

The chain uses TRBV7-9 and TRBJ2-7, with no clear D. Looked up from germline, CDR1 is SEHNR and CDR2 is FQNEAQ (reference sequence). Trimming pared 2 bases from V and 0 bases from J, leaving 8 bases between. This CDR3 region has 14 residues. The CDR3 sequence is CASSLILSSYEQYF. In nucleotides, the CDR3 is TGTGCCAGCAGCTTAATTTTGAGCTCCTACGAGCAGTACTTC.

The CDR3 DNA sequence: TGTGCCAGCAGCTTAGCGCGGGGGGGGGTACCAAAGCTCTACGAGCAGTACTTC. It is translated as CASSLARGGVPKLYEQYF. The chain combines TRBV7-8 with TRBJ2-7, with 9 bases that match TRBD2. The germline CDR1 and CDR2 sequences are SGHVS and FQNEAQ. CDR3 length equals 18 residues. J was trimmed by 3 bases and V by 0 bases; bases with no gene match: 12.

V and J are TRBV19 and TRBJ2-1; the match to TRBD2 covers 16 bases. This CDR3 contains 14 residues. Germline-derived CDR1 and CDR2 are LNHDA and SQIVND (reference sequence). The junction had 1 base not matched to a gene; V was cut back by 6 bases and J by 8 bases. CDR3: CASRGTSGGDEQFF. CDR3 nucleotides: TGTGCCAGTAGAGGGACTAGCGGGGGGGATGAGCAGTTCTTC.

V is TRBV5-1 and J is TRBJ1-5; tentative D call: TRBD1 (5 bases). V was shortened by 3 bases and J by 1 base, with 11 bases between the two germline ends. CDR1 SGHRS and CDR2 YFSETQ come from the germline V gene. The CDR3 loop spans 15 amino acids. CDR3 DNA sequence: TGCGCCAGCAGCTCGGGGGGTGGCAGCAATCAGCCCCAGCATTTT. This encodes CASSSGGGSNQPQHF.

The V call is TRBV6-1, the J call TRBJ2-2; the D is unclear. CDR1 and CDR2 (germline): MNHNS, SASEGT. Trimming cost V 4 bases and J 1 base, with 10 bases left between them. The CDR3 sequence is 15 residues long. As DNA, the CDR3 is TGTGCCAGCAGTGCCATATCGAGGAACACCGGGGAGCTGTTTTTT. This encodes CASSAISRNTGELFF.

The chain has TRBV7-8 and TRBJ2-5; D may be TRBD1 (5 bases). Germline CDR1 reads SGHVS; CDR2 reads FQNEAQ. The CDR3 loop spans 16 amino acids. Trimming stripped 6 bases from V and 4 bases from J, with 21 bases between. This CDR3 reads CASRLLQGFRGETQYF. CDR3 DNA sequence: TGTGCCAGCAGGTTACTCCAGGGCTTTAGAGGAGAGACCCAGTACTTC.

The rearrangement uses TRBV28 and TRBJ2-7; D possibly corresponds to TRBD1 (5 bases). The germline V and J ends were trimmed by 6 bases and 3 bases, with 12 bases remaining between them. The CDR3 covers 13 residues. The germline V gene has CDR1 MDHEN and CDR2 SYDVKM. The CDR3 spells CASSLTGHYEQYF. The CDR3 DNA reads TGTGCCAGCAGCCTAACCGGACACTACGAGCAGTACTTC.

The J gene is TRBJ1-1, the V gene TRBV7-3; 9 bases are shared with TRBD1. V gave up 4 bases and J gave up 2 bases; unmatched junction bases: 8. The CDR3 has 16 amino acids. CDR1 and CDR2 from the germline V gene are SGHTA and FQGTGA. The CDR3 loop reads CASSSGTGNSNTEAFF. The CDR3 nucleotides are TGTGCCAGCAGCTCCGGGACAGGGAATTCAAACACTGAAGCTTTCTTT.

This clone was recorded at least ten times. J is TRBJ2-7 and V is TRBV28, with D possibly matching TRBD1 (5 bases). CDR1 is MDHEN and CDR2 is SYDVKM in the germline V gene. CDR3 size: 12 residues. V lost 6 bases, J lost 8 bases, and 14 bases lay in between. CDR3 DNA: TGTGCCAGCAGAGGTAGGGGCATCAAGCAGTACTTC. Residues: CASRGRGIKQYF.

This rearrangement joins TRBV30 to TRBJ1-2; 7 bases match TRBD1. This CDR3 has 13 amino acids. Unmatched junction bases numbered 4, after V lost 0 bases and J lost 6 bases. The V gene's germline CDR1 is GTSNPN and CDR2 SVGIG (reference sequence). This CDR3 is CAWSVEGANGYTF. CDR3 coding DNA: TGTGCCTGGAGTGTAGAGGGGGCAAATGGCTACACCTTC.